This record covers a single T cell receptor (beta chain). Its antigen is not known. The junction and the germline gene differ at one end; a read error may be behind it. The data belong to a study of tumor and adjacent non-tumor tissue in lung cancer. Study as a whole: The patients, approximately 9 men and 5 women, were about 30 to 85 with stage I to III disease. Study conclusions and caveats: Higher tumor TCR diversity was associated with shorter survival. Tumor tissue had significantly higher TCR diversity than normal lung. In normal lung, the top 100 clones were significantly more dominant than in tumor.

This CDR3 spans 15 amino acids. Germline CDR1 reads LGHNA; CDR2 reads YNFKEQ. Three rounds of nested PCR, following a modified ARM-PCR protocol, produced the TCRbeta library. Using its own MiXCR run on the multiplex PCR reads, TCRdb lists one record per CDR3 protein. This sample has about 98,000 distinct CDR3 sequences, with more than 80% found just once. The template was RNA from unsorted bulk tissue. More than 3 cm separated this lung sample from the edge of the tumor. V is TRBV4-2 and J is TRBJ1-2; D unresolved. Sequencing was done on a sample of distant non-tumor lung tissue. The receptor was derived from a man between 60 and 75 years old with small cell lung cancer. The CDR3 nucleotides read TGTGCCAACAGCCAATCCCTCCTCGGACTCCTCTCCAACACCTTC. It is translated as CANSQSLLGLLSNTF.